This T cell receptor (beta chain) derives from a study of blood T cell repertoires in COVID-19. Looking at the study overall: Donors in the United States, Italy and Spain gave samples during acute or convalescent COVID-19.

Which cohort a participant joined came from the clinical history participants gave. V was pared by 2 bases and J by 9 bases, with 1 base of the junction left unmatched. The germline CDR1 and CDR2 sequences are KGHSH and LQKENI. CDR3 length: 13 amino acids. Original analysis: Nucleated cell number was recorded as an estimate derived from reference gene primer amplification. The protocol was immunoSEQ multiplex PCR, while the TCRdb copy is restricted to in-frame clones and leaves out a portion. The V and J calls and clone size come from that table; D and trimming were worked out from the DNA. The repertoire has some 510,000 clones, 85% to 90% of them found once; the top ten carry about 1.7%.

Sequencing was carried out using PBMCs or T cells enriched from blood (not recorded which). The J gene is TRBJ2-1, the V gene TRBV18; 10 bases agree with TRBD2. The origin of this receptor is a woman between 40 and 55 years old who had recovered from COVID-19. CDR3 sequence: CASSPGTSAEQFF. DNA of the CDR3: TGTGCCAGCTCACCAGGGACTAGCGCTGAGCAGTTCTTC.